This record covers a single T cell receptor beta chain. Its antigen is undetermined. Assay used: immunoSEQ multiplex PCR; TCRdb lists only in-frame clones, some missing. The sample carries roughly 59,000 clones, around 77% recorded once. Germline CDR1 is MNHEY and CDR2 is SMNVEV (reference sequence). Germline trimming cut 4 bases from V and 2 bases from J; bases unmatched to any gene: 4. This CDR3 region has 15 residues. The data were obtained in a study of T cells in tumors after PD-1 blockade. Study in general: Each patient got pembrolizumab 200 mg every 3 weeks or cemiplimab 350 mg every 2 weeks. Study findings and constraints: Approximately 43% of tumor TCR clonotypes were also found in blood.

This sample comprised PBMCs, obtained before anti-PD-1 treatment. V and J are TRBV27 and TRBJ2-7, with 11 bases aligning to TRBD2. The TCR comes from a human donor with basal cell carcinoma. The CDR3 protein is CASSSPGLAAYEQYF. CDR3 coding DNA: TGTGCCAGCAGTTCTCCGGGACTAGCGGCCTACGAGCAGTACTTC.